These 29 T cell receptor beta chains originate from one sample sequenced in a study of CD8+CD57+ T cells in acquired aplastic anemia. The use of genomic DNA as template underpinned the TCR beta VDJ and CDR3 profiling. MiXCR was run by TCRdb on the reads, yielding one entry per CDR3 protein. Altogether 150,000 to 200,000 distinct CDR3 sequences are present, around 50% being singletons, with the ten largest covering 13%. The authors sequenced patients whose flow cytometry had shown CD8+CD57+ cell expansion. What was sequenced was sorted CD4+, CD8+, or CD8+CD57+ T cells (not recorded which) from PBMCs. Receptors originate from a human donor with aplastic anemia.

This clonotype was picked up a small number of times. V usage is TRBV15 and J usage is TRBJ1-3; D is unclear. Germline values: CDR1 LNHNV, CDR2 YYDKDF (reference sequence). There are 19 residues in the CDR3. V lost 0 bases and J lost 0, with 18 bases in between. CDR3 in amino acids: CATSRDRLRQTDSGNTIYF. The CDR3 bases are TGTGCCACCAGCAGAGATCGTCTGCGCCAGACCGACTCTGGAAACACCATATATTTT.

The V and J genes are TRBV19 and TRBJ2-7, with 12 bases identical to TRBD2. This CDR3 spans 14 amino acids. With 6 bases clipped from V and 3 bases from J, the junction kept 3 bases outside the gene matches. Germline V gene data show CDR1 as LNHDA and CDR2 as SQIVND (reference sequence). The CDR3 here is CASRRTSGDYEQYF. CDR3 DNA: TGTGCCAGTAGACGGACTAGCGGGGACTACGAGCAGTACTTC.

The chain combines TRBV15 with TRBJ2-7; D unresolved. V shed 1 base and J shed 3 bases, with 7 bases lying between them. CDR3 size: 13 residues. Germline CDR1 is LNHNV and CDR2 is YYDKDF (reference sequence). DNA of the CDR3: TGTGCCACCAGCAGAGGATCAAACTACGAGCAGTACTTC. Encoded protein: CATSRGSNYEQYF.

V usage is TRBV10-3 and J usage is TRBJ1-1; TRBD1 matches at 7 bases. The germline gives CDR1 ENHRY, CDR2 SYGVKD. The CDR3 consists of 14 residues. J lost 4 bases, V lost 5 bases, and 7 bases had no gene match. The CDR3 region is CAISLTGSGTEAFF. In nucleotides, the CDR3 is TGTGCCATCAGTCTGACAGGGAGTGGCACTGAAGCTTTCTTT.

At least ten counts were recorded for this clonotype. CDR3 nucleotide sequence: TGTGCCATCAGTGAGTCGGGCAGCTATGGCTACACCTTC. The encoded protein is CAISESGSYGYTF. The chain couples TRBV10-3 to TRBJ1-2; D ambiguous. The CDR3 sequence is 13 residues long. V was clipped by 0 bases and J by 4 bases, with 6 bases between them. CDR1 ENHRY and CDR2 SYGVKD come from the germline V gene.

This rearrangement joins TRBV7-9 to TRBJ2-7; TRBD1 might be the D (6 bases). CDR1 is SEHNR, CDR2 FQNEAQ, per germline (reference sequence). V lost 3 bases and J lost 2, with 11 bases in between. This CDR3 is built from 14 residues. The CDR3 DNA reads as TGTGCCAGCAGCTTCCCGGGACACCCCTACGAGCAGTACTTC. It encodes CASSFPGHPYEQYF.

In this sample, this clonotype turned up a few times. As the CDR3 is not closed by the conserved phenylalanine or tryptophan, this likely results from a read error. CDR3 DNA: TGTGCCAGCAGCTTGTGGAGCTCCCCTAGCACAGATACGCAGTATTCC. It translates to CASSLWSSPSTDTQYS. The rearrangement uses TRBV11-1 and TRBJ2-3; D gene ambiguous. V lost 3 bases and J lost 0, with 13 bases in between. The CDR3 totals 16 residues. CDR1 is SGHAT and CDR2 is FQDESV in the germline V gene (reference sequence).

The genes are TRBV29-1 and TRBJ2-1; TRBD1 matches at 8 bases. This CDR3 region has 13 residues. The germline gives CDR1 SQVTM, CDR2 ANQGSEA. The V segment lost 3 bases and the J segment 8 bases; nucleotides outside the gene matches: 6. Here the CDR3 DNA reads TGCAGCGTTGACAGACAGGGGATCGATGAGCAGTTCTTC. Translated, it gives CSVDRQGIDEQFF.

This rearrangement joins TRBV19 to TRBJ2-2, with TRBD1 identical over 11 bases. Germline V gives CDR1 LNHDA, CDR2 SQIVND (reference sequence). The ends lost 10 bases at V and 7 bases at J; junction bases unmatched: 11. This CDR3 comprises 15 residues. CDR3 residues: CATRTGGAIGGELFF. In DNA, the CDR3 is TGTGCCACACGGACAGGGGGCGCGATCGGCGGGGAGCTGTTTTTT.

The chain links TRBV13 to TRBJ2-7; 7 nucleotides agree with TRBD1. The CDR3 is made up of 17 amino acids. The germline V gene has CDR1 PRHDT and CDR2 FYEKMQ (reference sequence). V shed 5 bases and J 10 bases; nucleotides not matched to a gene: 23. The CDR3 sequence is CASSELIGRDSRWAQYF. CDR3 nucleotides: TGTGCCAGCAGCGAGTTGATCGGTCGGGACAGCCGGTGGGCCCAGTACTTC.

The chain couples TRBV24-1 to TRBJ2-1; 9 bases fit TRBD2. This CDR3 is built from 17 residues. The V segment lost 3 bases and the J segment 2 bases; nucleotides outside the gene matches: 7. Germline CDR1 is KGHDR and CDR2 is SFDVKD. The CDR3 region has the DNA TGTGCCACCAGTGATCTCCCCCTAGCGGGAACCTACAATGAGCAGTTCTTC. It specifies CATSDLPLAGTYNEQFF.

In regard to this clonotype: A much more abundant neighbour one base away suggests this may be a read error. Since no conserved phenylalanine or tryptophan closes the CDR3, a read error is the likely cause. The V call is TRBV12-3 or TRBV12-4, the J call TRBJ1-1; a weak D match, TRBD1 (5 bases). The CDR3 spans 15 residues. Trimming took 5 bases from V and 2 from J, leaving 15 bases between them. The CDR3 sequence is CASSTQGGVNTEAFL. DNA of the CDR3: TGTGCCAGCAGTACCCAGGGTGGGGTAAACACTGAAGCTTTCCTT.

V usage is TRBV29-1 and J usage is TRBJ2-7; 7 positions agree with TRBD1. The CDR3 is 15 amino acids. The germline V gene encodes CDR1 SQVTM and CDR2 ANQGSEA. Trimming at V came to 6 bases and at J to 2 bases, leaving 13 bases not matched to a gene. The CDR3 protein is CSVDPGQPGAYEQYF. The CDR3 coding sequence is TGCAGCGTCGACCCGGGACAGCCCGGGGCCTACGAGCAGTACTTC.

The chain recombines TRBV25-1 with TRBJ2-7; no reliable D call. CDR1 is MGHDK, CDR2 SYGVNS, per germline. V gave up 6 bases and J gave up 0 bases, with 15 bases separating them. The CDR3 is 15 residues long. DNA for the CDR3: TGTGCCAGCAGCCAGACCATCACTCTCTCCTACGAGCAGTACTTC. This gives the protein CASSQTITLSYEQYF.

This clonotype was recorded a few times. The chain has TRBV10-3 and TRBJ2-3, with D possibly being TRBD1 (6 bases). CDR1 ENHRY and CDR2 SYGVKD come from the germline V gene. The CDR3 totals 14 residues. The germline V and J ends were trimmed by 2 bases and 6 bases, with 12 bases remaining between them. CDR3: CAISEPRTADTQYF. In DNA form, the CDR3 reads TGTGCCATCAGTGAGCCACGGACAGCTGATACGCAGTATTTT.

The sample holds a few counts of this clonotype. The V call is TRBV20-1, the J call TRBJ2-7, with 8 bases identical to TRBD1. This CDR3 contains 12 residues. V was pared by 6 bases and J by 3 bases, with 4 bases of the junction left unmatched. CDR1 is DFQATT and CDR2 is SNEGSKA in the germline V gene (reference sequence). The CDR3 here is CSASTGGYEQYF. CDR3 bases: TGCAGTGCCAGCACAGGGGGCTACGAGCAGTACTTC.

The chain has TRBV2 and TRBJ1-1; tentatively, D is TRBD1 (5 bases). Trimming pared 6 bases from V and 3 bases from J, leaving 17 bases between. The CDR3 has 15 residues. Germline CDR1 reads SNHLY; CDR2 reads FYNNEI. The CDR3 nucleotides are TGTGCCAGCAGCGCGAGGGACTCCTACCACACTGAAGCTTTCTTT. Translation: CASSARDSYHTEAFF.

CDR3 loop: CASSTSGTGTNTEAFF. CDR3 nucleotides: TGTGCCAGCAGCACCTCCGGGACAGGGACTAACACTGAAGCTTTCTTT. This chain links TRBV11-1 with TRBJ1-1, with 9 nucleotides matching TRBD1. Trimming removed 5 bases from V and 2 bases from J; junction bases left unmatched: 9. CDR3 length: 16 residues. Germline CDR1 is SGHAT and CDR2 is FQDESV (reference sequence).

Worth noting for this clonotype: With a much larger clone just one base away, this may be a read error. The chain uses TRBV5-4 and TRBJ2-6; perhaps TRBD2 as D (5 bases). The germline gives CDR1 SGHNT, CDR2 YYREEE (reference sequence). Trimming took 1 base from V and 0 from J, leaving 8 bases between them. This CDR3 is 16 amino acids long. The CDR3: CASSLFGSSGANVLTF. The CDR3 coding sequence is TGTGCCAGCAGCTTGTTTGGGAGCTCTGGGGCCAACGTCCTGACTTTC.

Notes on this clonotype: The conserved final phenylalanine or tryptophan is absent from the CDR3, which likely points to a read error. The rearrangement uses TRBV11-1 and TRBJ1-6; no firm D call. CDR3 size: 20 residues. Looked up from germline, CDR1 is SGHAT and CDR2 is FQDESV (reference sequence). V lost 3 bases and J 7 bases, leaving 28 bases between the germline ends. For the CDR3, the DNA is TGTGCCAGCAGCTTCCTCCGGATGGGCGGAGGGTATGTCGAGAATTCACCCCTCCACGTT. Translated, it gives CASSFLRMGGGYVENSPLHV.

This clonotype has only a few counts. The junction shows a germline mismatch at one end, possibly a read error. The V call is TRBV15, the J call TRBJ2-7; the D gene is possibly TRBD2 (6 bases). Germline CDR1 is LNHNV and CDR2 is YYDKDF (reference sequence). This CDR3 has 12 residues. CDR3 sequence: CATSTYPGTASF. CDR3 in DNA: TGTGCCACCAGCACCTACCCGGGGACTGCTTCCTTC.

This chain uses TRBV7-2 with TRBJ1-1; D might be TRBD1 (6 bases). The V end was cut by 8 bases, the J end by 5 bases, with 12 bases between. The CDR3 runs to 12 residues. The germline gives CDR1 SGHTA, CDR2 FQGNSA. The CDR3 nucleotides are TGTGCCAGCGGGCGGGGGCAGACTGAAGCTTTCTTT. Its translation is CASGRGQTEAFF.

This clonotype has at least ten counts. The chain employs TRBV7-3 and TRBJ1-6; 7 nucleotides match TRBD1. Germline V gives CDR1 SGHTA, CDR2 FQGTGA. Trimming at V came to 9 bases and at J to 9 bases, leaving 8 bases not matched to a gene. This CDR3 comprises 13 residues. CDR3: CASGQVGSSPLHF. DNA of the CDR3: TGTGCCAGTGGACAGGTGGGATCTTCACCCCTCCACTTT.

V is TRBV20-1 and J is TRBJ1-1; D possibly corresponds to TRBD1 (6 bases). V was shortened by 5 bases and J by 4 bases, with 17 bases between the two germline ends. Germline CDR1 and CDR2: DFQATT and SNEGSKA (reference sequence). The CDR3 runs to 14 residues. This CDR3 is CSAPGHRNGTEAFF. The CDR3 nucleotides are TGCAGTGCTCCGGGACATCGAAACGGCACTGAAGCTTTCTTT.

The rearrangement uses TRBV27 and TRBJ1-6; TRBD1 might be the D (5 bases). Germline values: CDR1 MNHEY, CDR2 SMNVEV (reference sequence). The ends were cut back, 5 bases at V and 9 bases at J, with 17 bases in the middle. CDR3 length: 15 amino acids. The CDR3 DNA sequence: TGTGCCAGCAGTCCGCGCAGGGTGCCGAGTTCACCCCTCCACTTT. It encodes CASSPRRVPSSPLHF.

The chain recombines TRBV9 with TRBJ2-1, with a possible D match to TRBD1 (6 bases). CDR1 and CDR2 (germline): SGDLS, YYNGEE. The CDR3 sequence is 13 residues long. V was pared by 3 bases and J by 6 bases, with 10 bases between. CDR3 sequence reads: CASSGGPRNEQFF. CDR3 nucleotides: TGTGCCAGCAGCGGGGGGCCGCGCAATGAGCAGTTCTTC.

The J gene is TRBJ2-5, the V gene TRBV24-1; D ambiguous. Germline CDR1 and CDR2: KGHDR and SFDVKD. V dropped 1 base and J dropped 3 bases, with 11 bases sitting between them. The CDR3 length is 15 residues. The DNA for the CDR3 is TGTGCCACCAGTGATTTTCCGGAGCTCAAAGAGACCCAGTACTTC. Protein sequence: CATSDFPELKETQYF.

This chain links TRBV19 with TRBJ1-1; D is possibly TRBD1 (6 bases). Germline V gene lookup returns CDR1 LNHDA and CDR2 SQIVND (reference sequence). The CDR3 runs to 14 residues. Trimming stripped 5 bases from V and 4 bases from J, with 14 bases between. DNA for the CDR3: TGTGCCAGTAGTCCCCGAGGACAGCCCACTGAAGCTTTCTTT. It specifies CASSPRGQPTEAFF.

The chain joins TRBV9 to TRBJ2-1; 9 bases map to TRBD2. This CDR3 contains 15 residues. V lost 0 bases, J lost 5 bases, and 3 bases stayed unmatched. Germline V gene data show CDR1 as SGDLS and CDR2 as YYNGEE. The CDR3, as DNA: TGTGCCAGCAGCGTAGGCGGGGGGGCCGACAATGAGCAGTTCTTC. It yields the protein CASSVGGGADNEQFF.